Below, one T cell receptor (beta chain) is given with its context. This clonotype was observed many times. This receptor's antigen is unknown. Per-base qualities were not stored, and no clone one base away is much larger. The library relied on 5' RACE. Instrument used: NextSeq 500. In the TCR library protocol, a unique molecular identifier was attached to each TCR cDNA molecule so that PCR and sequencing errors could be corrected. The published analysis was carried out like this. TCR identification, UMI-based error correction and CDR3 extraction were performed with Decombinator tools. Expanded TCRs were defined as those above a frequency of 2 per 1,000, corresponding to the top 1% of the tumor frequency distribution. Renyi diversity was computed with the R vegan package after each repertoire had been subsampled 100 times to 5,000 TCRs. CDR3 similarity networks were built from amino acid triplet string-kernel similarity, connecting CDR3s with pairwise similarity above 0.82. TCRdb handled the public reads itself, with Q25 trimming in fastp and clone calling in MiXCR, and kept productive beta chains. Merged by CDR3 protein, the rows form single entries marked with the most common genes and DNA. The V and J calls, along with clone size, are taken from TCRdb and not from the paper's own processing. Counted in this sample were some 12,000 distinct CDR3 sequences; roughly an eighth of them appeared once. The ten largest clonotypes hold roughly 2.3% of the sample.

This entry belongs to a study of spatial heterogeneity in lung cancer (dated by TCRdb to between 2017 and 2020). With regard to the full study: Beta-chain transcripts were consistently detected in greater numbers than alpha-chain transcripts, which likely reflects a higher abundance of beta-chain transcripts. In the raw uncorrected reads, each unique combination of TCR and UMI appeared on average more than ten times. In non-small cell lung cancer, the study quantitatively compared TCR alpha and beta repertoires across several tumor regions, matched nontumor lung, and blood. TCR repertoire features were related to nonsynonymous mutation counts determined by whole-exome sequencing of tumor tissue. At surgery, both alpha and beta chains were TCR-sequenced in around 240 tumor regions, fewer than 85 matched nontumor lung samples and a few dozen PBMC samples. Overall results and qualifications from the work: Ubiquitous expanded tumor TCRs were found in blood more often at tumor resection than at routine follow-up. Confirming at a functional level the hypothesis that regional TCRs recognize regional mutations was considered to require additional single-cell paired TCR alpha and beta sequencing.

CDR3 length: 14 amino acids, cysteine to phenylalanine. Just CDR3 DNA is preserved here, 42 bases in frame from base 1. The germline ends are 15 bases apart after V is trimmed by 2 bases and J by 8 bases. CDR1 and CDR2 are read off the germline V gene as SGHDN and FVKESK. This sample's time point label indicates: sample taken at primary tumor resection. Without any cell sorting, TCR sequencing was performed on whole RNA extracted either from tumor and nontumor lung tissue or from cryopreserved PBMC samples. Samples were obtained from 70 to 85 patients with early-stage, untreated non-small cell lung cancer from the lung TRACERx cohort. Patients were selected for TCR sequencing only if sufficient RNA was available from at least two tumor regions.

Sequences were derived from PBMCs, sampled at surgery. In this chain, TRBV14 is recombined with TRBJ1-2; the D gene identity is not certain. The source of this sequence is a female donor with early-stage non-small cell lung cancer. This receptor has the CDR3 CASSQYTGIRGYTF. In nucleotide form, the sequence is TGTGCCAGCAGCCAATATACGGGGATACGCGGCTACACCTTC.